This T cell receptor beta chain was captured by sequencing in a study of response to subunit inactivated influenza vaccine. The CDR3 runs to 12 residues. V was trimmed by 0 bases and J by 12 bases, leaving 6 bases between them. CDR1 and CDR2 (germline): LGHNA, YNFKEQ. TCRdb redid the calling of the RT-PCR reads with MiXCR, one entry per CDR3 protein. The sample has roughly 780,000 distinct CDR3 sequences, 15% to 20% seen once. Sequencing was performed on PBMCs from blood, taken 4 to 6 days after vaccination. The chain has TRBV4-2 and TRBJ1-6, with unresolved D. The clonotype was recovered from a man aged 50 to 59 who received an inactivated influenza vaccine. The CDR3 protein is CASSQDIGPLHF. For the CDR3, the DNA is TGTGCCAGCAGCCAAGATATTGGACCCCTCCACTTT.